This TCR beta chain was obtained from a study of CXCR3-negative and CXCR3-positive naive CD8 T cells. Note on this clonotype: Its cognate antigen is unknown.

General observations from the study: TRBV-TRBJ usage was alike in naive CXCR3-negative and CXCR3-positive cells but differed in memory cells.

Preparation of TRB cDNA libraries relied on 5' RACE carrying UMI labels. Following a re-call of the 5' RACE reads, TCRdb has one entry per CDR3 protein and lacks DNA. This sample's table has approximately 56,000 distinct CDR3 sequences. Germline CDR1 SGHRS, CDR2 YFSETQ. The CDR3 is made up of 13 amino acids. This receptor was identified in a human donor in good health. Some clones in this sample may be carry-over from other donors' samples. The sample consisted of naive CXCR3- CD8+ T cells from blood. As for subset: CD45RO-CCR7+CD27+CD95- naive CD8+ T cells lacking CXCR3 (TNR3-). The V gene is TRBV5-1, the J gene TRBJ1-1. The CDR3 spells CASSLSMNTEAFF.